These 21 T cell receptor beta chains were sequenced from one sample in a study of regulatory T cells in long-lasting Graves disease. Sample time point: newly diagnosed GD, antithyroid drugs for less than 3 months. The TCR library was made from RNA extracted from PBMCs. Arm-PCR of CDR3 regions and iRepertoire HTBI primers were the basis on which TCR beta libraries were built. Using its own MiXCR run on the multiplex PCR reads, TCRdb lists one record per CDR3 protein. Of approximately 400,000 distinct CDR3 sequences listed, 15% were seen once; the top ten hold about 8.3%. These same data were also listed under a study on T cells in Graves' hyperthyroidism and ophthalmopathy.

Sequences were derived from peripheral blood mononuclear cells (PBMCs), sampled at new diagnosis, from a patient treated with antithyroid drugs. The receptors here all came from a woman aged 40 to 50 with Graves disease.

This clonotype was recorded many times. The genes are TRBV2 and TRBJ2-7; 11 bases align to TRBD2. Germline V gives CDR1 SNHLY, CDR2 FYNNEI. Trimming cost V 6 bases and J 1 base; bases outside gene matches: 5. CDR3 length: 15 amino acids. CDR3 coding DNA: TGTGCCAGCAGATATACTAGCGGGAGATCCTACGAGCAGTACTTC. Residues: CASRYTSGRSYEQYF.

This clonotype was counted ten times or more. The CDR3 DNA sequence: TGTGCCAGCAGCGATGGGGGGCAGTCACAGGGGCCCACAGATACGCAGTATTTT. Translated, it gives CASSDGGQSQGPTDTQYF. The chain couples TRBV2 to TRBJ2-3, with a weak D call TRBD1 (7 bases). The germline CDR1 and CDR2 sequences are SNHLY and FYNNEI. This CDR3 spans 18 amino acids. V gave up 6 bases and J gave up 2 bases, with 24 bases separating them.

CDR3 DNA: TGTGCCAGCAGCGCCGGGACAGGGGGGGAAAACACCATATATTTT. This encodes CASSAGTGGENTIYF. The chain has TRBV9 and TRBJ1-3, with 11 bases aligning to TRBD1. The CDR3 consists of 15 residues. CDR1 and CDR2 (germline): SGDLS, YYNGEE. The V and J ends lost 3 bases and 6 bases, in that order; junction bases with no gene match: 5.

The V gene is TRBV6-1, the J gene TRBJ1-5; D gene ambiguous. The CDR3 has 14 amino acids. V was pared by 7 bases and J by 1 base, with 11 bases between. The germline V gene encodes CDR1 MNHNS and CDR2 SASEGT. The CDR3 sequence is CASMWGGSNQPQHF. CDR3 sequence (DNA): TGTGCCAGCATGTGGGGAGGAAGCAATCAGCCCCAGCATTTT.

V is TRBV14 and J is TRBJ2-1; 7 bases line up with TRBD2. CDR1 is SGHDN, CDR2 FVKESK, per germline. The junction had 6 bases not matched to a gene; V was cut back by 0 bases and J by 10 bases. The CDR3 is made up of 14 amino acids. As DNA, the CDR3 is TGTGCCAGCAGCCAAGATTGGGCGGGAGACGAGCAGTTCTTC. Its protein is CASSQDWAGDEQFF.

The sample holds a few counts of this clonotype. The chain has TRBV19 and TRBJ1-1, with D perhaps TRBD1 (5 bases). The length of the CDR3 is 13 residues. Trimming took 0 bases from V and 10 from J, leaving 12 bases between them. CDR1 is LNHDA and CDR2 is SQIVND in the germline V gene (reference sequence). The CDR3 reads CASSIDQGIGAFF. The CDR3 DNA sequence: TGTGCCAGTAGTATAGATCAGGGCATCGGAGCTTTCTTT.

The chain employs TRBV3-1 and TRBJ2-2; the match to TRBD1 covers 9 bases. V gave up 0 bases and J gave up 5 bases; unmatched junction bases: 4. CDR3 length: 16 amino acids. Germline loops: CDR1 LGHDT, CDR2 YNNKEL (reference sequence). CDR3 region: CASSQDTGGLTGELFF. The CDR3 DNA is TGTGCCAGCAGCCAAGATACAGGGGGCCTGACCGGGGAGCTGTTTTTT.

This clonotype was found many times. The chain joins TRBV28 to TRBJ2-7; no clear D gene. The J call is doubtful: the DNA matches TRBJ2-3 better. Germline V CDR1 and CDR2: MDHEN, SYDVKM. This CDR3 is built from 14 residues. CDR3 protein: CASSLYPVADTQYF. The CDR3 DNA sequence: TGTGCCAGCAGTTTATATCCTGTGGCAGATACGCAGTATTTT.

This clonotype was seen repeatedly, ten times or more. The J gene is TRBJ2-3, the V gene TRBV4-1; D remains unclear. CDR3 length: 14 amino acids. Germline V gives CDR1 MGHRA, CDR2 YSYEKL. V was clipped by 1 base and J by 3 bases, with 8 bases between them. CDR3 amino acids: CASSQGPGTDTQYF. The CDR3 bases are TGCGCCAGCAGCCAAGGACCCGGGACAGATACGCAGTATTTT.

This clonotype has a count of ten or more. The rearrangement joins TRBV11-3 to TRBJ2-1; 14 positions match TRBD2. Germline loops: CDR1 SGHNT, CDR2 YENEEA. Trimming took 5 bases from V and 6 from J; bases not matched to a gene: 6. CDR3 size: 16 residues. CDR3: CASSARLAGGFNEQFF. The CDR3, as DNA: TGTGCCAGCAGCGCACGACTAGCGGGAGGGTTCAATGAGCAGTTCTTC.

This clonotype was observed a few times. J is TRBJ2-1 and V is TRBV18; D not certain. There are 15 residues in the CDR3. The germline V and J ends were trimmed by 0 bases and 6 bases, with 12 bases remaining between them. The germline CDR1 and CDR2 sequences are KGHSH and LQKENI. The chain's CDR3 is CASSPPSAQGNEQFF. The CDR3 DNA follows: TGTGCCAGCTCACCACCGTCGGCCCAAGGCAATGAGCAGTTCTTC. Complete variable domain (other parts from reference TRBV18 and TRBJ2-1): NAGVMQNPRHLVRRRGQEARLRCSPMKGHSHVYWYRQLPEEGLKFMVYLQKENIIDESGMPKERFSAEFPKEGPSILRIQQVVRGDSAAYFCASSPPSAQGNEQFFGPGTRLTVL.

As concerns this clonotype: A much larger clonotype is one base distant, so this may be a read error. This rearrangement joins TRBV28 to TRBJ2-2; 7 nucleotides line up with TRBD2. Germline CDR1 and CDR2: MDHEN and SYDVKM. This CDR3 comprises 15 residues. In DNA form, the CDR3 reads TGTGCCAGCAGTTTATCGGGCGGGAGTACCGGGGAGCCGTTTTTT. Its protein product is CASSLSGGSTGEPFF.

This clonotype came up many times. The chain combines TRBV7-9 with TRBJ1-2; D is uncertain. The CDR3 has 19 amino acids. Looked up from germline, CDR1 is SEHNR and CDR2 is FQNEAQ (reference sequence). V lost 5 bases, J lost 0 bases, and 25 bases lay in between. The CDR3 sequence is CASSPTGLFTSPANYGYTF. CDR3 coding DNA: TGTGCCAGCAGCCCTACGGGCCTCTTTACTAGTCCGGCTAACTATGGCTACACCTTC.

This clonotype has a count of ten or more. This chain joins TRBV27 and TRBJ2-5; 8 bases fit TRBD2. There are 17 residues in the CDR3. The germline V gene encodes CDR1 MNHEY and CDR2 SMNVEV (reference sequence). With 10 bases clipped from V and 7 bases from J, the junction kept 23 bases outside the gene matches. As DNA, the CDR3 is TGTGCCATCCGGCTTAGCGGGAAAGGCCCCGTTGACGGGACCCAGTACTTC. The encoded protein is CAIRLSGKGPVDGTQYF.

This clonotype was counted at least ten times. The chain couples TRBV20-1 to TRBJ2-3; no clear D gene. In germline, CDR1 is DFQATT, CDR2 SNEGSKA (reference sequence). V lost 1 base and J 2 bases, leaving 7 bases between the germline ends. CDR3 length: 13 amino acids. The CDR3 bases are TGCAGTGCTAGAGGAGGCCTCACAGATACGCAGTATTTT. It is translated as CSARGGLTDTQYF.

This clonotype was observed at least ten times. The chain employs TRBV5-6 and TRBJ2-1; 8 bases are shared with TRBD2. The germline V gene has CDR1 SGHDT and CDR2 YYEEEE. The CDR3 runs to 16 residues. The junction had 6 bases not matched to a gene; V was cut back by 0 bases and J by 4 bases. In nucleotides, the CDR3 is TGTGCCAGCAGCTTGGGTAGCGGGGTACAGTACAATGAGCAGTTCTTC. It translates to CASSLGSGVQYNEQFF.

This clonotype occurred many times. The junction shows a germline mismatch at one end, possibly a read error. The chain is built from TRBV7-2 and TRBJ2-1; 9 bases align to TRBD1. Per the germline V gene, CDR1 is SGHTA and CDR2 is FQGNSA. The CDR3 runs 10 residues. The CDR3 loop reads CASSSGTGYF. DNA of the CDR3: TGTGCCAGCAGCTCCGGGACAGGGTACTTC.

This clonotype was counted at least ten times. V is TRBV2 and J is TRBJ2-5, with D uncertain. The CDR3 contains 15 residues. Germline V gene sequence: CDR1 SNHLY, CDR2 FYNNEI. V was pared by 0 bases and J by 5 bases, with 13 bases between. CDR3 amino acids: CASSEAAFHQETQYF. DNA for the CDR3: TGTGCCAGCAGTGAAGCGGCTTTTCATCAGGAGACCCAGTACTTC. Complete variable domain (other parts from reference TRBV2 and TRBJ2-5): EPEVTQTPSHQVTQMGQEVILRCVPISNHLYFYWYRQILGQKVEFLVSFYNNEISEKSEIFDDQFSVERPDGSNFTLKIRSTKLEDSAMYFCASSEAAFHQETQYFGPGTRLLVL.

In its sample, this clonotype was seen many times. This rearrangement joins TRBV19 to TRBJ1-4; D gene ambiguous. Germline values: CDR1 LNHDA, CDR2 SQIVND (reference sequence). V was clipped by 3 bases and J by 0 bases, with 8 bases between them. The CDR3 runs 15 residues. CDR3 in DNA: TGTGCCAGTAGTATTGCCGTCACAACTAATGAAAAACTGTTTTTT. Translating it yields CASSIAVTTNEKLFF. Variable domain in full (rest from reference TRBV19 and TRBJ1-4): DGGITQSPKYLFRKEGQNVTLSCEQNLNHDAMYWYRQDPGQGLRLIYYSQIVNDFQKGDIAEGYSVSREKKESFPLTVTSAQKNPTAFYLCASSIAVTTNEKLFFGSGTQLSVL.

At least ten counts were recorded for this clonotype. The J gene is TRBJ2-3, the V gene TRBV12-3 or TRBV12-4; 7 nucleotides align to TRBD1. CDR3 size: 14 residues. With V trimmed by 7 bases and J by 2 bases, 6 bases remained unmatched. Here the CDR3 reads CASTRQGNTDTQYF. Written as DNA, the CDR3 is TGTGCCAGCACAAGACAGGGAAACACAGATACGCAGTATTTT.

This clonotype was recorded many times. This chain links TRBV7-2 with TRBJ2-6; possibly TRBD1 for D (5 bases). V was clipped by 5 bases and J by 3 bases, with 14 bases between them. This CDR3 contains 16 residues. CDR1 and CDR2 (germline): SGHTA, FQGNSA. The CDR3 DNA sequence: TGTGCCAGCAGCGACAGAAGGGCCCTTGGGGCCAACGTCCTGACTTTC. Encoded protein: CASSDRRALGANVLTF.